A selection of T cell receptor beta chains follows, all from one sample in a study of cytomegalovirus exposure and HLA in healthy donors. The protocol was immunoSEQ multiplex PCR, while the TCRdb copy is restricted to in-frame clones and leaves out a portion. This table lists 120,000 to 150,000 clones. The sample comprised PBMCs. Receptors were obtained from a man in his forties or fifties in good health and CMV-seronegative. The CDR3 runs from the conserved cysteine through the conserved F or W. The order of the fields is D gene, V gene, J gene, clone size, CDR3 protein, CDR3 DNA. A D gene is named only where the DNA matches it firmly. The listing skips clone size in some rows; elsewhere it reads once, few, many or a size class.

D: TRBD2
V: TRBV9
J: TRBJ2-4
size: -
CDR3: CASSATGTSGGVGKNIQYF
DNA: TGTGCCAGCAGCGCGACCGGGACTAGCGGGGGTGTCGGCAAAAACATTCAGTACTTC

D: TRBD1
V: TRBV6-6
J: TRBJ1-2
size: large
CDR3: CASSPRDRENYGYTF
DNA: TGTGCCAGCAGTCCAAGGGACAGAGAAAACTATGGCTACACCTTC

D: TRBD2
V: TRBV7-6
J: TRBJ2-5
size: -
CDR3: CASSLGLAGAPYQETQYF
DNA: TGTGCCAGCAGCTTGGGACTAGCGGGGGCACCGTACCAAGAGACCCAGTACTTC

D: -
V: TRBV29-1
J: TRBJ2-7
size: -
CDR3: CSVTDYYEQYF
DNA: TGCAGCGTCACGGACTACTACGAGCAGTACTTC

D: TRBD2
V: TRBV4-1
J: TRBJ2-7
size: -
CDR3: CASSQSTKSGTSLTYEQYF
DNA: TGCGCCAGCAGCCAGAGCACGAAGTCCGGGACTAGCTTAACCTACGAGCAGTACTTC

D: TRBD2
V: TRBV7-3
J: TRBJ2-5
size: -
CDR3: CASSGGATETQYF
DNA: TGTGCCAGCTCGGGGGGAGCAACGGAGACCCAGTACTTC

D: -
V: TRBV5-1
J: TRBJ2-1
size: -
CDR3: CASSLGNSDLGNEQFF
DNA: TGCGCCAGCAGTCTGGGGAACTCGGACTTGGGGAATGAGCAGTTCTTC

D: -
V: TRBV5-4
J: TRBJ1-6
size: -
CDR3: CASSISLSSYNSPLHF
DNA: TGTGCCAGCAGCATCTCCCTGAGCTCCTATAATTCACCCCTCCACTTT

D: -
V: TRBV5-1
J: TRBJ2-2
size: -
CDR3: CASRGRTSLNTGELFF
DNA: TGCGCCAGCAGGGGGAGGACGAGCCTGAACACCGGGGAGCTGTTTTTT

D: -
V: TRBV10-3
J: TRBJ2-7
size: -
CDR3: CAIGDSSSYEQYF
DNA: TGTGCCATAGGAGACAGCAGCTCCTACGAGCAGTACTTC

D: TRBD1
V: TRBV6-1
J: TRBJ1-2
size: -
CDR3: CASSPTPPGQGRYTF
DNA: TGTGCCAGCAGTCCTACCCCCCCCGGACAGGGCCGATACACCTTC

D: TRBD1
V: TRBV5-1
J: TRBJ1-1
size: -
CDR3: CASRDRVGMNTEAFF
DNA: TGCGCCAGCAGAGACAGGGTTGGGATGAACACTGAAGCTTTCTTT

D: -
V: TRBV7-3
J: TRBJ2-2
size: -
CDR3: CASSPTGANTGELFF
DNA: TGTGCCAGCAGCCCTACTGGTGCGAACACCGGGGAGCTGTTTTTT

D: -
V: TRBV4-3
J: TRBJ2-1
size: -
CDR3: CASSQDLGGSYNEQFF
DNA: TGCGCCAGCAGCCAAGACCTCGGGGGTTCCTACAATGAGCAGTTCTTC

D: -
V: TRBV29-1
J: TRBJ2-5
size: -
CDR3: CSVDGRVKETQYF
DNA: TGCAGCGTAGATGGCAGGGTCAAAGAGACCCAGTACTTC

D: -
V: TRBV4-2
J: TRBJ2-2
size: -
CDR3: CASSQELSGTGELFF
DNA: TGTGCCAGCAGCCAAGAATTATCGGGGACCGGGGAGCTGTTTTTT

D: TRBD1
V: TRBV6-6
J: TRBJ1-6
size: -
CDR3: CASTSGQGDNSPLHF
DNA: TGTGCCAGCACAAGCGGACAGGGGGATAATTCACCCCTCCACTTT